This T cell receptor (beta chain) comes out of a study of control samples from healthy donors and cancer patients. The CDR3 loop spans 16 amino acids. Trimming stripped 0 bases from V and 2 bases from J, with 14 bases between. In germline, CDR1 is MGHRA, CDR2 YSYEKL. TCRdb's copy holds only in-frame clones and misses some; the assay was immunoSEQ multiplex PCR. The sample holds approximately 150,000 clones, around 90% seen once. The sample was blood. The V and J genes are TRBV4-1 and TRBJ2-7, with D maybe TRBD2 (7 bases). The receptor's source is a man between 18 and 35 years old in good health. CDR3: CASSQEGASGAYEQYF. For the CDR3, the DNA is TGCGCCAGCAGCCAAGAGGGGGCTAGCGGAGCCTACGAGCAGTACTTC.